These T cell receptor beta chains were read from a single sample in a study of naive and memory T cell subsets. TCRdb re-analysed the UMI-ligation and nested PCR reads in MiXCR, keeping a single row per CDR3 protein. This repertoire shows approximately 140,000 distinct CDR3 sequences, over 20% found once; its top ten account for roughly 0.1%. Sequenced: naive CD4+ T cells from blood. The receptors were sampled from a human donor in good health. Both conserved end residues are part of each CDR3. The D gene is left open where the match is weak. Size is omitted from some rows. Given values are once, few, many or a class for expanded clones.

NA TRBJ2-6 15 few TRBV27 CASSLGTSGANVLTF TGTGCCAGCAGTTTAGGGACCTCTGGGGCCAACGTCCTGACTTTC
NA TRBJ2-7 16 NA TRBV10-2 CASSESIVNSAYEQYF TGCGCCAGCAGTGAGTCGATCGTTAATAGCGCCTACGAGCAGTACTTC
TRBD1 TRBJ1-4 14 few TRBV6-5 CASSLPGQKGKLFF TGTGCCAGCAGTTTACCGGGACAGAAGGGAAAACTGTTTTTT
NA TRBJ1-2 18 NA TRBV7-9 CASSRRASETAERDGYTF TGTGCCAGCAGCCGGAGAGCTTCCGAGACAGCAGAACGAGATGGCTACACCTTC
NA TRBJ1-6 14 NA TRBV27 CASSYGGPGSPLHF TGTGCCAGCAGTTATGGGGGGCCTGGTTCACCCCTCCACTTT
NA TRBJ2-7 12 few TRBV5-1 CASAISPDLQYF TGCGCCAGCGCAATATCACCGGACTTACAATACTTC
NA TRBJ1-5 12 many TRBV20-1 CSAIGLGQPQHF TGCAGTGCCATCGGCCTGGGCCAGCCCCAGCATTTT
TRBD2 TRBJ2-1 14 many TRBV12-3/TRBV12-4 CASSLREGLGEQFF TGTGCCAGCAGTTTACGGGAGGGCCTCGGTGAGCAGTTCTTC
NA TRBJ2-4 11 NA TRBV28 CASTSTLVQYF TGTGCCAGCACGTCAACCCTCGTTCAGTACTTC
NA TRBJ1-1 14 few TRBV5-1 CASSLPDMNTEAFF TGCGCCAGCAGCTTGCCTGACATGAACACTGAAGCTTTCTTT
NA TRBJ2-3 13 NA TRBV5-1 CASSPSAGDTQYF TGCGCCAGCAGCCCGTCCGCGGGGGATACGCAGTATTTT
TRBD2 TRBJ2-3 17 few TRBV27 CASSLASGSLGTDTQYF TGTGCCAGCAGTTTGGCTAGCGGGAGTTTAGGCACAGATACGCAGTATTTT
NA TRBJ1-6 12 few TRBV20-1 CSAMGGNSPLHF TGCAGTGCTATGGGGGGGAATTCACCCCTCCACTTT
TRBD2 TRBJ2-6 17 few TRBV5-1 CASSRSLAASGANVLTF TGCGCCAGCAGCCGTTCACTAGCGGCCTCTGGGGCCAACGTCCTGACTTTC
TRBD1 TRBJ1-1 14 NA TRBV6-5 CASTPQGGNTEAFF TGTGCCAGCACCCCACAGGGGGGGAACACTGAAGCTTTCTTT
NA TRBJ2-7 11 NA TRBV10-3 CAISESVEQYF TGTGCCATCAGTGAGTCGGTGGAGCAGTACTTC
NA TRBJ2-1 16 many TRBV30 CAWQSWGDFTDNEQFF TGTGCCTGGCAGTCGTGGGGGGACTTCACCGACAATGAGCAGTTCTTC
TRBD1 TRBJ2-7 15 few TRBV5-1 CASSSTGTGNYEQYF TGCGCCAGCAGCTCAACCGGGACAGGGAACTACGAGCAGTACTTC
NA TRBJ2-3 15 NA TRBV3-1 CASSRAEALEDTQYF TGTGCCAGCAGCCGGGCGGAGGCCTTAGAAGATACGCAGTATTTT
TRBD2 TRBJ2-3 17 NA TRBV5-1 CASSYAGTSGSTDTQYF TGCGCCAGCAGCTACGCCGGGACTAGCGGGAGCACAGATACGCAGTATTTT
NA TRBJ1-5 16 NA TRBV12-3/TRBV12-4 CASSDPGTLSNQPQHF TGTGCCAGCAGCGACCCCGGGACACTCAGCAATCAGCCCCAGCATTTT
NA TRBJ2-7 12 NA TRBV10-3 CAISRDFNEQYF TGTGCCATCAGCCGGGACTTCAACGAGCAGTACTTC
NA TRBJ2-6 15 few TRBV5-5 CASSLLGPGANVLTF TGTGCCAGCAGCTTGTTGGGCCCTGGGGCCAACGTCCTGACTTTC
TRBD2 TRBJ2-3 15 many TRBV28 CASSGGAGGRDTQYF TGTGCCAGCAGTGGGGGAGCGGGAGGAAGAGATACGCAGTATTTT
TRBD2 TRBJ2-1 14 few TRBV6-2/TRBV6-3 CASRDRLAEVEQFF TGTGCCAGCAGGGACCGACTAGCGGAGGTTGAGCAGTTCTTC
TRBD2 TRBJ2-3 14 few TRBV10-3 CAMGNSGITDTQYF TGTGCCATGGGTAATAGCGGGATTACAGATACGCAGTATTTT
TRBD1 TRBJ2-1 18 many TRBV19 CASSTGFYRGRNYNEQFF TGTGCCAGTAGTACTGGATTTTACAGGGGGCGGAATTACAATGAGCAGTTCTTC
NA TRBJ2-1 13 NA TRBV20-1 CSARMYSYNEQFF TGCAGTGCTAGAATGTACTCCTACAATGAGCAGTTCTTC
NA TRBJ2-1 13 NA TRBV7-3 CASSSGTYNEQFF TGTGCCAGCAGCTCCGGAACTTACAATGAGCAGTTCTTC
NA TRBJ2-1 14 NA TRBV27 CASSQRSGYNEQFF TGTGCCAGCAGTCAAAGGAGCGGCTACAATGAGCAGTTCTTC
TRBD2 TRBJ2-1 15 few TRBV7-3 CASSAPGTSDNEQFF TGTGCCAGCAGCGCGCCCGGGACTAGCGACAATGAGCAGTTCTTC
NA TRBJ1-2 13 NA TRBV14 CASSQVPQDGYTF TGTGCCAGCAGCCAAGTCCCACAGGATGGCTACACCTTC
NA TRBJ2-7 16 NA TRBV12-3/TRBV12-4 CASSPRGATSPYEQYF TGTGCCAGCAGTCCGAGGGGGGCTACGAGCCCCTACGAGCAGTACTTC
NA TRBJ2-1 11 few TRBV7-2 CASTYRDEQFF TGTGCCAGCACCTACCGAGATGAGCAGTTCTTC
NA TRBJ2-1 16 few TRBV2 CASSEERRYSYNEQFF TGTGCCAGCAGTGAAGAGCGACGGTACTCCTACAATGAGCAGTTCTTC
NA TRBJ1-5 14 few TRBV18 CASSQGNSNQPQHF TGTGCCAGCTCACAGGGAAATAGCAATCAGCCCCAGCATTTT
NA TRBJ2-7 13 NA TRBV7-9 CASSLSGSDEQYF TGTGCCAGCAGCTTAAGTGGATCCGACGAGCAGTACTTC
NA TRBJ2-1 16 NA TRBV5-1 CASSLLMGVRYNEQFF TGCGCCAGCAGCTTGCTCATGGGGGTCAGGTACAATGAGCAGTTCTTC
TRBD2 TRBJ2-3 22 NA TRBV7-8 CASSLREAGTSGRARSTDTQYF TGTGCCAGCAGCCTTAGGGAAGCCGGGACTAGCGGGAGGGCCCGGAGCACAGATACGCAGTATTTT
TRBD1 TRBJ2-6 18 NA TRBV4-1 CASSPWAGGQSGANVLTF TGCGCCAGCAGCCCTTGGGCAGGGGGCCAGTCTGGGGCCAACGTCCTGACTTTC
NA TRBJ2-5 14 few TRBV28 CASSPPGERQTQYF TGTGCCAGCAGCCCACCTGGGGAGAGGCAGACCCAGTACTTC
NA TRBJ2-1 19 NA TRBV6-5 CASSYGVGQTGLVGNEQFF TGTGCCAGCAGTTACGGGGTGGGACAGACGGGACTAGTCGGCAATGAGCAGTTCTTC
NA TRBJ2-5 15 NA TRBV6-2/TRBV6-3 CASSSADSSQETQYF TGTGCCAGCAGTTCCGCGGACAGTTCCCAAGAGACCCAGTACTTC
NA TRBJ2-1 14 NA TRBV12-3/TRBV12-4 CASSLRVSRNEQFF TGTGCCAGCAGTTTAAGGGTTAGCAGGAATGAGCAGTTCTTC